A selection of T cell receptor beta chains follows, all from one sample in a study of T cells after yellow fever vaccination. TCRdb ran MiXCR on the 5' RACE reads and lists one entry per CDR3 protein. The data show a few hundred thousand distinct CDR3 sequences, about 5% seen once. Sequencing was performed on CD4+ T cells sorted from PBMCs, taken on the day of the yellow fever booster vaccination. These receptors all come from a man aged 18 to 29 who received the YFV17D yellow fever vaccine. Each CDR3 is given with its conserved first and last residue. D genes are given only for firm matches. A row's size may be missing; if present it is once, few, many or a size class.

NA,TRBJ1-2,TRBV10-1,NA,TGCGCCAGCAGTGATGATACTTATGGCTACACCTTC,CASSDDTYGYTF
few,TRBJ2-7,TRBV25-1,NA,TGTGCCAGCAGTGCACCGGTGCGCCTCGAGCAGTACTTC,CASSAPVRLEQYF
NA,TRBJ1-3,TRBV2,NA,TGTGCCAGCAGTGCCTTCCGGGACACTTTCTCTGGAAACACCATATATTTT,CASSAFRDTFSGNTIYF
few,TRBJ2-3,TRBV7-2,TRBD2,TGTGCCAGCAGCATACCCCCGGGGCGGGGGGGCCGTAATACGCAGTATTTT,CASSIPPGRGGRNTQYF
few,TRBJ1-1,TRBV29-1,NA,TGCAGCGTTGAAGCCCTAAGGGGATCCGCTGAAGCTTTCTTT,CSVEALRGSAEAFF
NA,TRBJ2-5,TRBV7-2,NA,TGTGCCAGCAGCTTAGGAGGCGCGACCCAAGAGACCCAGTACTTC,CASSLGGATQETQYF
NA,TRBJ2-2,TRBV24-1,TRBD1,TGTGCCACCAGTGACGTAGGGGCCGAGGGGGCCTCCGGGGAGCTGTTTTTT,CATSDVGAEGASGELFF
NA,TRBJ1-1,TRBV3-1,NA,TGTGCCAGCAGCCAAAGGACACAGAACACTGAAGCTTTCTTT,CASSQRTQNTEAFF
many,TRBJ1-1,TRBV12-3/TRBV12-4,NA,TGTGCCAGCAAATCAGGGGTCGGGTGGACTGAAGCTTTCTTT,CASKSGVGWTEAFF
few,TRBJ1-5,TRBV5-4,NA,TGTGCCAGCAGCTTGTTTGGGGGAAATCAGCCCCAGCATTTT,CASSLFGGNQPQHF
NA,TRBJ2-1,TRBV20-1,NA,TGCAGTGCTAGAGAATCGCCCGGAATCCCCCTCAATGAGCAGTTCTTC,CSARESPGIPLNEQFF
many,TRBJ2-2,TRBV6-2/TRBV6-3,TRBD2,TGTGCCAGCAGTTACTCCGGGACTAGCGGGGGATGGAACACCGGGGAGCTGTTTTTT,CASSYSGTSGGWNTGELFF
NA,TRBJ1-3,TRBV15,NA,TGTGCCACCAGCAGAGACGGCTCAGCCGGAAACACCATATATTTT,CATSRDGSAGNTIYF
NA,TRBJ2-4,TRBV2,TRBD1,TGTGCCAGCAGTGGGGACAGCCTCCTTCAGTACTTC,CASSGDSLLQYF
NA,TRBJ2-1,TRBV20-1,NA,TGCAGTGCTGGGTCCCCTTACAATGAGCAGTTCTTC,CSAGSPYNEQFF
many,TRBJ1-1,TRBV24-1,NA,TGTGCCACCGCCTCGACTTTATTT,CATASTLF
NA,TRBJ2-2,TRBV7-8,NA,TGTGCCAGCAGCCATCCGTGGTCCTCACCTTTAAACACCGGGGAGCTGTTTTTT,CASSHPWSSPLNTGELFF
NA,TRBJ2-5,TRBV6-2/TRBV6-3,TRBD2,TGTGCCAGCAGTTACTCGAGGACTAGCCGGGAGACCCAGTACTTC,CASSYSRTSRETQYF
many,TRBJ1-5,TRBV12-3/TRBV12-4,NA,TGTGCCAGCAGTGCCGAAAGACCGTATAGCAATCAGCCCCAGCATTTT,CASSAERPYSNQPQHF
NA,TRBJ1-6,TRBV2,TRBD1,TGTGCCAGCAGTGTAGCAAGACAGGGGAATTCACCCCTCCACTTT,CASSVARQGNSPLHF
NA,TRBJ2-1,TRBV18,NA,TGTGCCAGCTCACCTATGACAGAAACCTACAATGAGCAGTTCTTC,CASSPMTETYNEQFF
NA,TRBJ2-5,TRBV7-2,TRBD1,TGTGCCAGCAGCGGCAGAGGACAGGGGCGGTGGGAGACCCAGTACTTC,CASSGRGQGRWETQYF
NA,TRBJ2-7,TRBV6-5,TRBD2,TGTGCCAGCAGTTCCCGGCCGGGAGGGCTCCCCCACGAGCAGTACTTC,CASSSRPGGLPHEQYF
few,TRBJ1-3,TRBV10-3,NA,TGTGCCATCAGTGAGTGGGATGGTAGAAACACCATATATTTT,CAISEWDGRNTIYF
few,TRBJ1-4,TRBV29-1,TRBD1,TGCAGCACTGATGACGGGACAGGCTATAATGAAAAACTGTTTTTT,CSTDDGTGYNEKLFF
NA,TRBJ2-5,TRBV7-2,NA,TGTGCCAGCAGCCCTTTTGGGGGACTGGGGACCCAGTACTTC,CASSPFGGLGTQYF
NA,TRBJ1-6,TRBV6-6,TRBD1,TGTGCCAGCAGACTGGGACAGGGGGCGAGAACCTATAATTCACCCCTCCACTTT,CASRLGQGARTYNSPLHF
few,TRBJ2-3,TRBV15,NA,TGTGCCACCAGCAGAGACCGAACGGGGGTGGGGACGCAGTATTTT,CATSRDRTGVGTQYF
NA,TRBJ2-5,TRBV29-1,TRBD1,TGCAGCGTTGAAGGGACAGGGCTCGAGACCCAGTACTTC,CSVEGTGLETQYF
NA,TRBJ1-1,TRBV29-1,NA,TGCAGCGCCCAACGGGGGGCTGACACTGAAGCTTTCTTT,CSAQRGADTEAFF
NA,TRBJ2-1,TRBV9,TRBD2,TGTGCCAGCAGCGTAGAGGGGACTAGCGGGGGTAAACAGTTCTTC,CASSVEGTSGGKQFF
many,TRBJ2-1,TRBV29-1,NA,TGCAGCTCTTCTCTCAGCTCCTACAATGAGCAGTTCTTC,CSSSLSSYNEQFF
many,TRBJ2-1,TRBV11-2,NA,TGTGCCAGCAGCTTACTAGGTTTGACCTACAATGAGCAGTTCTTC,CASSLLGLTYNEQFF
few,TRBJ1-6,TRBV7-3,NA,TGTGCCAGCAGCTTGGGCGGAGCTAATTCACCCCTCCACTTT,CASSLGGANSPLHF
many,TRBJ2-2,TRBV4-3,TRBD2,TGCGCCAGCAGCCAGGAAACCGGGACTAGCGGGGAGGACGGGGAGCTGTTTTTT,CASSQETGTSGEDGELFF
NA,TRBJ2-3,TRBV6-1,TRBD1,TGTGCCAGCAGTGAAGTAATTAGGGCAGGGGGCCAGTATTTT,CASSEVIRAGGQYF
NA,TRBJ1-1,TRBV10-3,NA,TGTGCCATCAGTGGGGGTGGGAGTAACATGAACACTGAAGCTTTCTTT,CAISGGGSNMNTEAFF
few,TRBJ2-4,TRBV6-6,TRBD1,TGTGCCAGCAGTTACAGTGACAGGGGAGGCATTCAGTACTTC,CASSYSDRGGIQYF
few,TRBJ1-1,TRBV7-2,NA,TGTGCCAGCAGCTTATACGGCGGACAACCTTCGGGAGCTTTCTTT,CASSLYGGQPSGAFF
many,TRBJ2-7,TRBV29-1,TRBD1,TGCAGCGTTGAAGATCGTACAGGGGCCTACGAGCAGTACTTC,CSVEDRTGAYEQYF
NA,TRBJ2-5,TRBV15,NA,TGTGCCACCAGCAGAGACCAGGGCCCCCAAGAGACCCAGTACTTC,CATSRDQGPQETQYF
NA,TRBJ2-1,TRBV14,NA,TGTGCCAGCAGCCAAGCTAGATGGAGCTCCTACAATGAGCAGTTCTTC,CASSQARWSSYNEQFF
NA,TRBJ1-5,TRBV3-1,NA,TGTGCCAGCAGCCAGGGTCCCCGGGGGGCGAGGGCGCCCCAGCATTTT,CASSQGPRGARAPQHF
NA,TRBJ2-3,TRBV5-4,NA,TGTGCCAGCAGCTCGGGAGGGGGCCTCACAGATACGCAGTATTTT,CASSSGGGLTDTQYF
NA,TRBJ2-6,TRBV4-3,NA,TGCGCCAGCAGCCAGCAACAGGGACCTGGGGCCAACGTCCTGACTTTC,CASSQQQGPGANVLTF
many,TRBJ2-3,TRBV9,TRBD1,TGTGCCAGCAGCCCGGGACAGGGTCCGCATACGCAGTATTTT,CASSPGQGPHTQYF